What follows are 12 T cell receptor beta chains derived from one specimen sequenced in a study of cytomegalovirus exposure and HLA in healthy donors. A multiplex PCR was run with 60 Vbeta primers and 13 Jbeta primers. Sequencing was performed with immunoSEQ multiplex PCR; in TCRdb, only in-frame clones are kept and a portion is missing. This sample has roughly 190,000 clones, with 80% to 85% found just once. Sequencing was performed on PBMCs. The origin of the receptors is a woman younger than 30 in good health and CMV-seronegative.

Only one count was recorded for this clone. This rearrangement joins TRBV15 to TRBJ2-6, with D possibly being TRBD1 (6 bases). CDR1 is LNHNV and CDR2 is YYDKDF in the germline V gene (reference sequence). V lost 3 bases and J 0 bases, leaving 12 bases between the germline ends. The CDR3 totals 17 residues. The DNA for the CDR3 is TGTGCCACCAGCAGGAACAGGGTTCACTCTGGGGCCAACGTCCTGACTTTC. It translates to CATSRNRVHSGANVLTF.

The J gene is TRBJ2-6, the V gene TRBV4-3; the D is unclear. Between the trimmed V and J ends, which lost 0 bases and 1 base, there was a span of 10 bases. The CDR3 extends over 17 amino acids. The V gene's germline CDR1 is LGHNA and CDR2 YSLEER. The CDR3 protein is CASSQDRFESGANVLTF. The CDR3 bases are TGCGCCAGCAGCCAAGATAGATTCGAATCTGGGGCCAACGTCCTGACTTTC.

The rearrangement links TRBV19 to TRBJ1-5, with 9 bases fitting TRBD1. V trimming: 4 bases; J trimming: 4 bases; junction bases outside the gene matches: 8. Germline CDR1 is LNHDA and CDR2 is SQIVND (reference sequence). The CDR3 totals 16 residues. This CDR3 is CASSTRDRGRNQPQHF. CDR3 in DNA: TGTGCCAGTAGTACTCGTGACAGGGGGAGGAATCAGCCCCAGCATTTT.

This chain connects TRBV29-1 to TRBJ2-1, with D perhaps TRBD2 (6 bases). The CDR3 spans 16 residues. The germline gives CDR1 SQVTM, CDR2 ANQGSEA. The ends were cut back, 5 bases at V and 3 bases at J, with 20 bases in the middle. The CDR3 sequence: CSVFWFGGPLYNEQFF. As DNA, the CDR3 is TGCAGCGTTTTTTGGTTCGGGGGTCCGCTCTACAATGAGCAGTTCTTC.

The chain joins TRBV7-2 to TRBJ2-6, with D tentatively TRBD2 (6 bases). The CDR3 contains 15 residues. V lost 5 bases, J lost 0 bases, and 8 bases lay in between. From germline, CDR1 is SGHTA and CDR2 FQGNSA. For the CDR3, the DNA is TGTGCCAGCAGCGGGGGGAGCTCTGGGGCCAACGTCCTGACTTTC. The encoded protein is CASSGGSSGANVLTF.

The J gene is TRBJ1-1, the V gene TRBV18; 9 nucleotides agree with TRBD1. V gave up 0 bases and J gave up 2 bases; unmatched junction bases: 4. Germline V lookup: CDR1 KGHSH, CDR2 LQKENI. This CDR3 comprises 16 residues. CDR3 sequence: CASSPPGQGINTEAFF. CDR3 DNA: TGTGCCAGCTCACCACCGGGACAGGGAATAAACACTGAAGCTTTCTTT. Full variable domain (outside the CDR3, taken from reference TRBV18 and TRBJ1-1): NAGVMQNPRHLVRRRGQEARLRCSPMKGHSHVYWYRQLPEEGLKFMVYLQKENIIDESGMPKERFSAEFPKEGPSILRIQQVVRGDSAAYFCASSPPGQGINTEAFFGQGTRLTVV.

The V and J genes are TRBV2 and TRBJ2-7; 12 bases align to TRBD1. With 9 bases clipped from V and 6 bases from J, the junction kept 9 bases outside the gene matches. Germline loops: CDR1 SNHLY, CDR2 FYNNEI. The CDR3 consists of 14 residues. CDR3 protein: CASRWGTGGAEQYV. CDR3 sequence (DNA): TGTGCCAGTCGGTGGGGGACAGGGGGCGCCGAGCAGTACGTC.

A word on this clone: One end of the junction does not line up with germline, which may come from a read error. The genes are TRBV4-3 and TRBJ2-1; D not certain. Looked up from germline, CDR1 is LGHNA and CDR2 is YSLEER. The CDR3 length is 15 residues. The CDR3 coding sequence is TGCGCCAGCGGCCAAGATTATATCTCCTACAATGAGCAGTTCTTC. Encoded protein: CASGQDYISYNEQFF.

V gene TRBV27 combines with J gene TRBJ2-7; 9 bases match TRBD1. Germline lookup yields CDR1 MNHEY and CDR2 SMNVEV (reference sequence). With V trimmed by 5 bases and J by 4 bases, 9 bases remained unmatched. The CDR3 runs 15 residues. CDR3 in DNA: TGTGCCAGCAGTCCGCAACGGGACAGGGAGTACGAGCAGTACGTC. As protein: CASSPQRDREYEQYV.

The chain couples TRBV9 to TRBJ1-2; D is uncertain. Germline CDR1 reads SGDLS; CDR2 reads YYNGEE. The CDR3 runs to 16 residues. Trimming removed 1 base at V and 6 bases at J, with 19 bases between. The CDR3 DNA follows: TGTGCCAGCAGCGTACGGCCTCGTGACAACTTGGATGGCTACACCTTC. Its translation: CASSVRPRDNLDGYTF.

This rearrangement joins TRBV4-2 to TRBJ2-5, with 11 bases matching TRBD1. CDR3 length: 19 residues. Looked up from germline, CDR1 is LGHNA and CDR2 is YNFKEQ. V trimming: 1 base; J trimming: 0 bases; junction bases outside the gene matches: 10. DNA for the CDR3: TGTGCCAGCAGCCAAGCAGGACAGGGGGCATCCTTGTACCAAGAGACCCAGTACTTC. Residues: CASSQAGQGASLYQETQYF.

The chain recombines TRBV7-2 with TRBJ1-2; no clear D. Trimming stripped 6 bases from V and 8 bases from J, with 16 bases between. Germline loops: CDR1 SGHTA, CDR2 FQGNSA. This CDR3 region has 13 residues. CDR3 in DNA: TGTGCCAGCAGTCCTGACGGGAATCCGGGCTACACCTTC. As protein: CASSPDGNPGYTF. Full variable domain (remainder filled in from reference TRBV7-2 and TRBJ1-2): GAGVSQSPSNKVTEKGKDVELRCDPISGHTALYWYRQSLGQGLEFLIYFQGNSAPDKSGLPSDRFSAERTGGSVSTLTIQRTQQEDSAVYLCASSPDGNPGYTFGSGTRLTVV.